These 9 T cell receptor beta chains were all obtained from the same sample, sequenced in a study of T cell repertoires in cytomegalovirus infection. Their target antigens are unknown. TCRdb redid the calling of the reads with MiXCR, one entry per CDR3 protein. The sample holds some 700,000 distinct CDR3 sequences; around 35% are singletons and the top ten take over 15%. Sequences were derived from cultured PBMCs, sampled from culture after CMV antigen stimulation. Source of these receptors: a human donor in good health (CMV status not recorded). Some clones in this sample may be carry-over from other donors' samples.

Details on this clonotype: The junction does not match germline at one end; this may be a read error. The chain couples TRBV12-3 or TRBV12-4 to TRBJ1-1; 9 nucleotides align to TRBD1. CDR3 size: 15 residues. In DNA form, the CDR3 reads TGTGCCAGCAGACAACAGGGGGCCACCGGCACTGAAGCTTTATTT. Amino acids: CASRQQGATGTEALF.

CDR3 residues: CASSNNVNSGNTIYF. The DNA of the CDR3 is TGTGCCAGCAGCAACAACGTAAACTCTGGAAACACCATATATTTT. V is TRBV6-1 and J is TRBJ1-3; no definite D call. Germline-derived CDR1 and CDR2 are MNHNS and SASEGT. This CDR3 comprises 15 residues. V was trimmed by 6 bases and J by 0 bases, leaving 12 bases between them.

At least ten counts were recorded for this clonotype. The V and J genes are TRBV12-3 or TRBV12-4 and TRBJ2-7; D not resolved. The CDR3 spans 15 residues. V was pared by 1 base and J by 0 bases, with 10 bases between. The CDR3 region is CASSLEGKGSYEQYF. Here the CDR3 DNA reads TGTGCCAGCAGTTTAGAGGGCAAGGGCTCCTACGAGCAGTACTTC.

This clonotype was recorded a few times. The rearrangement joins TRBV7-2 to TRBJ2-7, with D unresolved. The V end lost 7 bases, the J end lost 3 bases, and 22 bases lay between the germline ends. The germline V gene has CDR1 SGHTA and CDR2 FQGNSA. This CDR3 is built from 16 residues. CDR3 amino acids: CASTPRTQAPYYEQYF. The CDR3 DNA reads TGTGCCAGCACCCCCCGCACGCAGGCGCCATACTACGAGCAGTACTTC.

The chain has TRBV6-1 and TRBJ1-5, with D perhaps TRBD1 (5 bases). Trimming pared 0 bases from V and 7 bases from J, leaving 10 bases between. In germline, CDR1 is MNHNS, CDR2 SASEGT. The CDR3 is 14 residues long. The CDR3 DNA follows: TGTGCCAGCAGTGAAGCGGGGTGGGGCCAGCCCCAGCATTTT. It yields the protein CASSEAGWGQPQHF.

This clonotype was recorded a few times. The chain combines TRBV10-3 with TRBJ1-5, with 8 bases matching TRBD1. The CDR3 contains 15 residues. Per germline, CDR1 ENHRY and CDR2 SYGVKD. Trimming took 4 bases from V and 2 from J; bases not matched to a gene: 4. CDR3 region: CAISGTGMGNQPQHF. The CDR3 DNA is TGTGCCATCAGTGGGACAGGGATGGGCAATCAGCCCCAGCATTTT.

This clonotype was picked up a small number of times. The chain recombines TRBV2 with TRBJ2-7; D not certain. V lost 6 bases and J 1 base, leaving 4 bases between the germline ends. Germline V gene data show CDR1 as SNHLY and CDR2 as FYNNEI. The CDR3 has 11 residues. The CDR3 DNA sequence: TGTGCCAGCAGATTATCCTACGAGCAGTACTTC. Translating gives CASRLSYEQYF.

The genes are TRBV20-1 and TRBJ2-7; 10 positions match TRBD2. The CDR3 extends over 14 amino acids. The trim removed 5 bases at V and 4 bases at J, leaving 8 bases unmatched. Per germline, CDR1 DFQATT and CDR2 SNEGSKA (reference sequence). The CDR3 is CSAPPAGGRYEQYF. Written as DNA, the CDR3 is TGCAGTGCTCCCCCAGCGGGAGGGCGTTACGAGCAGTACTTC.

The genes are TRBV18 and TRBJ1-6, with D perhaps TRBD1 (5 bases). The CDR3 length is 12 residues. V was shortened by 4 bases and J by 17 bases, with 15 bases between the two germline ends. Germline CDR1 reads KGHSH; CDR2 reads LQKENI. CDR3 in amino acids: CASSLRDSEIHF. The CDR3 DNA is TGTGCCAGCTCACTCCGGGACTCTGAAATCCACTTT.